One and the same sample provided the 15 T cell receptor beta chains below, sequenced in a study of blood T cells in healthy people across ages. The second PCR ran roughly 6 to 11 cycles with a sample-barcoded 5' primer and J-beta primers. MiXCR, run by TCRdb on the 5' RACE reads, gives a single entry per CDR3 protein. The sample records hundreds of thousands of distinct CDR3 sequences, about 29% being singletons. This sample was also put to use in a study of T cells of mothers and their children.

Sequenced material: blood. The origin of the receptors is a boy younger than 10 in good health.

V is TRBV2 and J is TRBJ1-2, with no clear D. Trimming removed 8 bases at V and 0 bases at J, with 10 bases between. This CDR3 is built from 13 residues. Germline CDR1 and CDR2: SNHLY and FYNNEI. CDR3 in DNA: TGTGCCAGCCTGCGGGAAGCTAACTATGGCTACACCTTC. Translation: CASLREANYGYTF.

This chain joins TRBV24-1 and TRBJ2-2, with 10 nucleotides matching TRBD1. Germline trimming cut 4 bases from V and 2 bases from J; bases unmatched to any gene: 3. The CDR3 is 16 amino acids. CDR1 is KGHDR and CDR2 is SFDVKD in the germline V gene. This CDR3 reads CATSDRQGANTGELFF. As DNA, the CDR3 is TGTGCCACCAGTGACAGACAGGGGGCAAACACCGGGGAGCTGTTTTTT.

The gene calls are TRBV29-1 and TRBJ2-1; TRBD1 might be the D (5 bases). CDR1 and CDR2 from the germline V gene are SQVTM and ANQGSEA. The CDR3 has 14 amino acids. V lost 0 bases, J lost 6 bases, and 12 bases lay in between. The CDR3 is CSVEDWPGLNEQFF. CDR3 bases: TGCAGCGTTGAAGATTGGCCAGGGCTCAATGAGCAGTTCTTC.

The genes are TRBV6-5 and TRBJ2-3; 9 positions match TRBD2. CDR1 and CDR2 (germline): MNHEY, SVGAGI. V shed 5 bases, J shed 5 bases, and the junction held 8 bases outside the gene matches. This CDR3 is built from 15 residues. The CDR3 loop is CASSVLAGGGDTQYF. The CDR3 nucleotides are TGTGCCAGCAGTGTACTCGCGGGAGGGGGAGATACGCAGTATTTT.

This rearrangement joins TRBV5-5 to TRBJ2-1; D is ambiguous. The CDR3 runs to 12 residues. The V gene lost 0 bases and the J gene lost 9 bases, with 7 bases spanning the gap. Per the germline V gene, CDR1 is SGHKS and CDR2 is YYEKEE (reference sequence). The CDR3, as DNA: TGTGCCAGCAGCTTGGCCCAGGTTGAGCAGTTCTTC. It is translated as CASSLAQVEQFF.

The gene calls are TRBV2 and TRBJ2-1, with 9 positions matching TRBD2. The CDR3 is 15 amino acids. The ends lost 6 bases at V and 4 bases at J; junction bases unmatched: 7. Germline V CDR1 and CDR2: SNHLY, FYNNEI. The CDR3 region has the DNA TGTGCCAGCAGACAAGGACTAGCGACGTACAATGAGCAGTTCTTC. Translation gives CASRQGLATYNEQFF.

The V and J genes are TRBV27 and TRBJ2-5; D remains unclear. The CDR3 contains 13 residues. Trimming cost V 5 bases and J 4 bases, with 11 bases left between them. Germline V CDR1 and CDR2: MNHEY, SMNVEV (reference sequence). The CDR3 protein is CASSPGPLETQYF. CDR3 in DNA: TGTGCCAGCAGTCCCGGACCATTAGAGACCCAGTACTTC.

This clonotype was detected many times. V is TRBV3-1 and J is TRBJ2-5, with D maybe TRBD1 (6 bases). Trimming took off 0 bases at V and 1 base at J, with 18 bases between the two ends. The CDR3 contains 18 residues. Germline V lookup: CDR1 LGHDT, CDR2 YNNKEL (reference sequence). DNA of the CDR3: TGTGCCAGCAGCCAAGAACAGGGACCTGAGGGGATCCAAGAGACCCAGTACTTC. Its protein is CASSQEQGPEGIQETQYF.

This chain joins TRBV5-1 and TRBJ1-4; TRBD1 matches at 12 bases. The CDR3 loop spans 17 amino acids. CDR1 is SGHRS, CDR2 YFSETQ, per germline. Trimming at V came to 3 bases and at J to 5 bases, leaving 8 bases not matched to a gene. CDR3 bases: TGCGCCAGCAGCTCCGAGGGGACAGGGGGCGTGAATGAAAAACTGTTTTTT. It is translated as CASSSEGTGGVNEKLFF.

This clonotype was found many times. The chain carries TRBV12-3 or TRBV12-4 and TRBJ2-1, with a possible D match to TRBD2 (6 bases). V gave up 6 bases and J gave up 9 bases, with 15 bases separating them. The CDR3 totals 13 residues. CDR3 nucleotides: TGTGCCAGCAGCCGGACTATCACTTTTGAGCAGTTCTTC. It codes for CASSRTITFEQFF.

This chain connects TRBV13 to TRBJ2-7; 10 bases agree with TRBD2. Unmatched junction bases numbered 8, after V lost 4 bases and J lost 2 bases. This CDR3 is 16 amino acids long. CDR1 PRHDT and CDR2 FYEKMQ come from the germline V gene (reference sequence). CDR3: CASSSGRSGRAYEQYF. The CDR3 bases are TGTGCCAGCAGCTCTGGACGAAGCGGGAGGGCCTACGAGCAGTACTTC.

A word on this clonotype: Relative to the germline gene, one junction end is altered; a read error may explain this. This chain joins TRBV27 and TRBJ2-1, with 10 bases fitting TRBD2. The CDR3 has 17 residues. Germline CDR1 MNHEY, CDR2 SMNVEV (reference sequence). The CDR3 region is CASSWRTGLAFYHEQFF. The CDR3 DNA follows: TGTGCCAGCAGTTGGAGGACGGGACTAGCGTTCTACCATGAGCAGTTCTTC.

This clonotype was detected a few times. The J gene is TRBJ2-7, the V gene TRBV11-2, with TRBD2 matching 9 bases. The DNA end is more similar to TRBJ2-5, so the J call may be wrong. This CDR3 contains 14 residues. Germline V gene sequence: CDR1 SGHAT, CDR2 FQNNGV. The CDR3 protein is CASRTLAGQETQYF. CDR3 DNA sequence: TGTGCCAGCAGGACCCTAGCGGGACAAGAGACCCAGTACTTC.

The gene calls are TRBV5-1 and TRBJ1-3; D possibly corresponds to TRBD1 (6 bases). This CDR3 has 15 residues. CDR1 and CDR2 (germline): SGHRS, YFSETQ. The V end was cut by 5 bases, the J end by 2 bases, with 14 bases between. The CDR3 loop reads CASSIGQIAGNTIYF. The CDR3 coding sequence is TGCGCCAGCAGTATAGGACAGATTGCTGGAAACACCATATATTTT.

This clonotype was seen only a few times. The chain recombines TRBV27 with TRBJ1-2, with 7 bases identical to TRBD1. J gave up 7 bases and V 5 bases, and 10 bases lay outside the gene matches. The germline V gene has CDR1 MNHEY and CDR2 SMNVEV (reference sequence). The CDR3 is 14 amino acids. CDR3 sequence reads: CASSPGTGDFGYTF. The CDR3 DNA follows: TGTGCCAGCAGTCCGGGAACAGGGGATTTTGGCTACACCTTC.